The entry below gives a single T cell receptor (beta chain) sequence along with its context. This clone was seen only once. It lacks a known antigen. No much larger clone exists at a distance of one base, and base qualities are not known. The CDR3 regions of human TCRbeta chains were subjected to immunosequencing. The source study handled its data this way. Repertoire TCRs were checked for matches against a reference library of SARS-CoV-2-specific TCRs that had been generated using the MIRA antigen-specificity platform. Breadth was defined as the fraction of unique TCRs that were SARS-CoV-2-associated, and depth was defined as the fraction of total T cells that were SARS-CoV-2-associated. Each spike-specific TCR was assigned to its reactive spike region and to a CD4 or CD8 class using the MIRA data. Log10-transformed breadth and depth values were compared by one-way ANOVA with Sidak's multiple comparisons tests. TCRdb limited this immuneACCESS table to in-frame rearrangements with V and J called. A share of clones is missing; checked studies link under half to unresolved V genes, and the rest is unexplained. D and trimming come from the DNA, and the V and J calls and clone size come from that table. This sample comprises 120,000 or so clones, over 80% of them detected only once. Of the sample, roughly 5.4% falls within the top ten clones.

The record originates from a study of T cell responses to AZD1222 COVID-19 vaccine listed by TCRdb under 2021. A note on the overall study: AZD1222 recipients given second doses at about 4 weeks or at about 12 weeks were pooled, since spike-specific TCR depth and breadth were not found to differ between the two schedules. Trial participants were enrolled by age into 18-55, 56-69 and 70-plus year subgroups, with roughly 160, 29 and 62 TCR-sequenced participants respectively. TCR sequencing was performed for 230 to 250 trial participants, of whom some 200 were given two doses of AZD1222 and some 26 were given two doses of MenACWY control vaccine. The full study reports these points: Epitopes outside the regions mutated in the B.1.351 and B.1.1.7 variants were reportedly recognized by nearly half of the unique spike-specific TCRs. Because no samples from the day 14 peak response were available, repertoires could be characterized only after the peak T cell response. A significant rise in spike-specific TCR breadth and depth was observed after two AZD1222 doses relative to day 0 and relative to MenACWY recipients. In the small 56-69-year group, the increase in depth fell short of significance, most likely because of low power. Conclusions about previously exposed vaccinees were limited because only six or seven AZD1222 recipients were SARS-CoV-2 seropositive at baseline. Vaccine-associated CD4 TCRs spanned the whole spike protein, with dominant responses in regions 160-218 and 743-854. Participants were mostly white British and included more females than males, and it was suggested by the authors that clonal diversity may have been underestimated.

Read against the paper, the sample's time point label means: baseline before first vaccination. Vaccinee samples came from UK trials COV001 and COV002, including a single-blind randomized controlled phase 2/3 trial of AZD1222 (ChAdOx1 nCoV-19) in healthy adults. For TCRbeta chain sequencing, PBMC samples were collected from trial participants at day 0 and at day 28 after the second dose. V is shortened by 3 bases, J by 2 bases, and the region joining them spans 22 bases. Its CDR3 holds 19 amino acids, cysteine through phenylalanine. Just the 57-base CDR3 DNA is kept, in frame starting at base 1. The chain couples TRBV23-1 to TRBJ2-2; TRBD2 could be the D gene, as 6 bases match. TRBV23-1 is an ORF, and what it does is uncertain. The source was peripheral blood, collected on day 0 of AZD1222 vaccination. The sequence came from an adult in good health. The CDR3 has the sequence CASSHTNSGEEPNTGELFF. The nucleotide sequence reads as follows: TGCGCCAGCAGTCATACAAATTCCGGGGAGGAGCCAAACACCGGGGAGCTGTTTTTT.